These T cell receptor beta chains were read from a single sample in a study of CD8 T cells in ankylosing spondylitis. In TCRdb, the 5' RACE reads were re-called with MiXCR into one record per CDR3 protein. The sample contains around 890,000 distinct CDR3 sequences, about an eighth of which appear only once. The material sequenced was blood, either unsorted or a sorted T cell fraction (not recorded which). Receptors were obtained from a male donor with ankylosing spondylitis. Each CDR3 is given with its conserved first and last residue. D genes are given only for firm matches. Where a row states a size, it is once, few, many or the class of an expanded clone; other rows omit it.

j_gene: TRBJ1-1
v_gene: TRBV6-6
d_gene: NA
abundance: NA
CDR3aa: CASSRVGAEAFF
CDR3nt: TGTGCCAGCAGCCGAGTTGGCGCTGAAGCTTTCTTT

j_gene: TRBJ2-7
v_gene: TRBV5-1
d_gene: NA
abundance: NA
CDR3aa: CASSPSPSASYEQYF
CDR3nt: TGCGCCAGCAGCCCCTCGCCTAGCGCCTCCTACGAGCAGTACTTC

j_gene: TRBJ2-1
v_gene: TRBV6-5
d_gene: TRBD1
abundance: NA
CDR3aa: CASSYQGAENEQFF
CDR3nt: TGTGCCAGCAGTTACCAGGGGGCTGAGAATGAGCAGTTCTTC

j_gene: TRBJ2-1
v_gene: TRBV5-1
d_gene: NA
abundance: NA
CDR3aa: CASSLGQPNNEQFF
CDR3nt: TGCGCCAGCAGCTTGGGCCAGCCCAACAATGAGCAGTTCTTC

j_gene: TRBJ2-1
v_gene: TRBV4-1
d_gene: TRBD2
abundance: few
CDR3aa: CASSQPTSGKRNEQFF
CDR3nt: TGCGCCAGCAGCCAACCGACTAGCGGCAAGCGCAATGAGCAGTTCTTC

j_gene: TRBJ2-3
v_gene: TRBV5-1
d_gene: TRBD2
abundance: few
CDR3aa: CASSWGLAGADTQYF
CDR3nt: TGCGCCAGCAGCTGGGGACTAGCGGGAGCAGATACGCAGTATTTT

j_gene: TRBJ2-1
v_gene: TRBV24-1
d_gene: TRBD1
abundance: few
CDR3aa: CATSGRGFYNEQFF
CDR3nt: TGTGCCACCAGTGGCAGGGGGTTCTACAATGAGCAGTTCTTC

j_gene: TRBJ2-2
v_gene: TRBV11-2
d_gene: TRBD2
abundance: few
CDR3aa: CASSSYSYRLAGGGRTGELFF
CDR3nt: TGTGCCAGCAGCTCCTACTCATACCGACTAGCGGGAGGTGGGAGAACCGGGGAGCTGTTTTTT

j_gene: TRBJ2-3
v_gene: TRBV27
d_gene: TRBD1
abundance: NA
CDR3aa: CASSLRAAGGLDTQYF
CDR3nt: TGTGCCAGCAGTTTAAGGGCGGCAGGGGGTTTAGATACGCAGTATTTT

j_gene: TRBJ2-2
v_gene: TRBV6-1
d_gene: NA
abundance: many
CDR3aa: CASRRMGPRAGELFF
CDR3nt: TGTGCCAGCCGGAGAATGGGACCCCGGGCCGGGGAGCTGTTTTTT

j_gene: TRBJ2-1
v_gene: TRBV5-1
d_gene: NA
abundance: few
CDR3aa: CASSFGRQAQFF
CDR3nt: TGCGCCAGCAGCTTCGGACGACAGGCGCAGTTCTTC

j_gene: TRBJ2-3
v_gene: TRBV4-3
d_gene: TRBD2
abundance: few
CDR3aa: CASSQSLAGALTDTQYF
CDR3nt: TGCGCCAGCAGCCAGAGTCTAGCGGGGGCTCTCACAGATACGCAGTATTTT

j_gene: TRBJ2-1
v_gene: TRBV6-2/TRBV6-3
d_gene: NA
abundance: NA
CDR3aa: CASSTRGGYNEQFF
CDR3nt: TGTGCCAGCAGTACGAGAGGGGGCTACAATGAGCAGTTCTTC

j_gene: TRBJ2-1
v_gene: TRBV7-9
d_gene: NA
abundance: NA
CDR3aa: CASSPQGTWSYNEQFF
CDR3nt: TGTGCCAGCAGCCCTCAGGGGACTTGGTCCTACAATGAGCAGTTCTTC

j_gene: TRBJ1-1
v_gene: TRBV6-2/TRBV6-3
d_gene: NA
abundance: once
CDR3aa: CASTSPGDTEAFF
CDR3nt: TGTGCCAGCACTAGTCCCGGGGACACTGAAGCTTTCTTT

j_gene: TRBJ2-3
v_gene: TRBV20-1
d_gene: NA
abundance: many
CDR3aa: CSALRLNTQYF
CDR3nt: TGCAGTGCCCTACGTCTTAATACGCAGTATTTT

j_gene: TRBJ2-1
v_gene: TRBV20-1
d_gene: NA
abundance: NA
CDR3aa: CSARGRPGNEQFF
CDR3nt: TGCAGTGCTAGGGGCCGCCCTGGGAATGAGCAGTTCTTC

j_gene: TRBJ2-3
v_gene: TRBV28
d_gene: NA
abundance: NA
CDR3aa: CASGNWKAGGRTDTQYF
CDR3nt: TGTGCCAGCGGGAATTGGAAGGCGGGCGGGCGCACAGATACGCAGTATTTT

j_gene: TRBJ2-1
v_gene: TRBV28
d_gene: NA
abundance: many
CDR3aa: CASSSFAAVGRGEQFF
CDR3nt: TGTGCCAGCAGTTCGTTCGCGGCGGTCGGGCGGGGTGAGCAGTTCTTC

j_gene: TRBJ2-3
v_gene: TRBV28
d_gene: TRBD2
abundance: NA
CDR3aa: CASSYILAGGTDTQYF
CDR3nt: TGTGCCAGCAGTTACATACTAGCGGGAGGGACAGATACGCAGTATTTT

j_gene: TRBJ2-1
v_gene: TRBV29-1
d_gene: TRBD2
abundance: few
CDR3aa: CSVDASGGDEQFF
CDR3nt: TGCAGCGTTGACGCTAGCGGGGGCGATGAGCAGTTCTTC

j_gene: TRBJ1-6
v_gene: TRBV9
d_gene: NA
abundance: few
CDR3aa: CASSPTIHRNSPLHF
CDR3nt: TGTGCCAGCAGCCCTACCATTCATCGGAATTCACCCCTCCACTTT

j_gene: TRBJ2-5
v_gene: TRBV20-1
d_gene: NA
abundance: NA
CDR3aa: CSAQTDSQETQYF
CDR3nt: TGCAGTGCTCAGACGGACTCTCAAGAGACCCAGTACTTC

j_gene: TRBJ2-7
v_gene: TRBV4-3
d_gene: TRBD1
abundance: few
CDR3aa: CASSQEVVRTGTLYEQYF
CDR3nt: TGCGCCAGCAGCCAAGAAGTAGTAAGGACAGGGACACTCTACGAGCAGTACTTC

j_gene: TRBJ1-1
v_gene: TRBV7-8
d_gene: NA
abundance: many
CDR3aa: CASSFQQGYTEAFF
CDR3nt: TGTGCCAGCAGCTTTCAGCAGGGGTACACTGAAGCTTTCTTT

j_gene: TRBJ2-1
v_gene: TRBV7-9
d_gene: NA
abundance: NA
CDR3aa: CASSLGLTKTTYNEKFF
CDR3nt: TGTGCCAGCAGCTTAGGGCTGACTAAAACAACCTACAATGAGAAGTTCTTC

j_gene: TRBJ1-1
v_gene: TRBV10-3
d_gene: NA
abundance: NA
CDR3aa: CAISDRGRRSNTEAFF
CDR3nt: TGTGCCATCAGTGATCGGGGGCGCCGTTCGAACACTGAAGCTTTCTTT

j_gene: TRBJ2-7
v_gene: TRBV7-2
d_gene: NA
abundance: many
CDR3aa: CASSLGGDSIEQYF
CDR3nt: TGTGCCAGCAGCTTAGGAGGGGACTCCATCGAGCAGTACTTC

j_gene: TRBJ1-1
v_gene: TRBV15
d_gene: NA
abundance: few
CDR3aa: CATSRIEERNTEAFF
CDR3nt: TGTGCCACCAGCAGAATAGAGGAGAGGAACACTGAAGCTTTCTTT

j_gene: TRBJ2-1
v_gene: TRBV7-9
d_gene: NA
abundance: few
CDR3aa: CASSSRARSYNEQFF
CDR3nt: TGTGCCAGCAGCTCTCGGGCTCGCTCCTACAATGAGCAGTTCTTC

j_gene: TRBJ2-1
v_gene: TRBV20-1
d_gene: NA
abundance: NA
CDR3aa: CSAAIASYNEQFF
CDR3nt: TGCAGTGCTGCCATAGCCTCCTACAATGAGCAGTTCTTC

j_gene: TRBJ1-1
v_gene: TRBV5-1
d_gene: NA
abundance: few
CDR3aa: CASSLAAGTPETEAFF
CDR3nt: TGCGCCAGCAGCTTGGCCGCCGGGACTCCAGAAACTGAAGCTTTCTTT

j_gene: TRBJ2-3
v_gene: TRBV7-6
d_gene: NA
abundance: NA
CDR3aa: CASSPRGGSSTDTQYF
CDR3nt: TGTGCCAGCAGCCCCCGTGGAGGTTCGAGCACAGATACGCAGTATTTT

j_gene: TRBJ1-1
v_gene: TRBV20-1
d_gene: NA
abundance: many
CDR3aa: CSAREGQIEAFF
CDR3nt: TGCAGTGCTAGAGAAGGGCAGATCGAAGCTTTCTTT

j_gene: TRBJ1-1
v_gene: TRBV9
d_gene: NA
abundance: NA
CDR3aa: CASSVWGIDTEAFF
CDR3nt: TGTGCCAGCAGCGTATGGGGCATCGACACTGAAGCTTTCTTT

j_gene: TRBJ2-5
v_gene: TRBV5-1
d_gene: TRBD2
abundance: NA
CDR3aa: CASSSDGGLAFQETQYF
CDR3nt: TGCGCCAGCAGCTCAGACGGGGGACTAGCGTTTCAAGAGACCCAGTACTTC

j_gene: TRBJ2-7
v_gene: TRBV20-1
d_gene: NA
abundance: many
CDR3aa: CSARVLPSGTYEQYF
CDR3nt: TGCAGTGCTAGAGTCCTTCCCTCGGGGACCTACGAGCAGTACTTC

j_gene: TRBJ1-5
v_gene: TRBV10-3
d_gene: NA
abundance: many
CDR3aa: CAISESGGALEPQHF
CDR3nt: TGTGCCATCAGTGAGTCGGGGGGTGCCCTTGAACCCCAGCATTTT

j_gene: TRBJ2-5
v_gene: TRBV20-1
d_gene: TRBD2
abundance: few
CDR3aa: CSASRSGGKETQYF
CDR3nt: TGCAGTGCTAGTAGGAGCGGGGGGAAGGAGACCCAGTACTTC

j_gene: TRBJ1-2
v_gene: TRBV15
d_gene: TRBD1
abundance: few
CDR3aa: CATSVRQGGGYTF
CDR3nt: TGTGCCACCAGCGTACGACAGGGGGGTGGCTACACCTTC

j_gene: TRBJ1-2
v_gene: TRBV10-3
d_gene: NA
abundance: few
CDR3aa: CAISESGLGYTF
CDR3nt: TGTGCCATCAGTGAGTCGGGGCTTGGCTACACCTTC

j_gene: TRBJ2-1
v_gene: TRBV11-2
d_gene: NA
abundance: few
CDR3aa: CASSGGFHNEQFF
CDR3nt: TGTGCCAGCAGCGGGGGATTTCACAATGAGCAGTTCTTC

j_gene: TRBJ2-1
v_gene: TRBV10-3
d_gene: TRBD2
abundance: many
CDR3aa: CAIHGTSGRGSSYNEQFF
CDR3nt: TGTGCCATCCACGGGACTAGCGGGCGTGGGAGCTCCTACAATGAGCAGTTCTTC

j_gene: TRBJ1-1
v_gene: TRBV20-1
d_gene: NA
abundance: few
CDR3aa: CSAGGQLDTEAFF
CDR3nt: TGCAGTGCTGGAGGACAACTAGACACTGAAGCTTTCTTT

j_gene: TRBJ1-2
v_gene: TRBV7-9
d_gene: NA
abundance: NA
CDR3aa: CASSLGRRGNGYTF
CDR3nt: TGTGCCAGCAGCTTAGGACGCCGGGGGAATGGCTACACCTTC

j_gene: TRBJ1-1
v_gene: TRBV12-3/TRBV12-4
d_gene: NA
abundance: NA
CDR3aa: CASSGRTDTEAFF
CDR3nt: TGTGCCAGCAGTGGAAGGACTGACACTGAAGCTTTCTTT

j_gene: TRBJ2-5
v_gene: TRBV20-1
d_gene: TRBD2
abundance: NA
CDR3aa: CSAWGLGETQYF
CDR3nt: TGCAGTGCCTGGGGACTAGGGGAGACCCAGTACTTC

j_gene: TRBJ2-1
v_gene: TRBV28
d_gene: TRBD1
abundance: few
CDR3aa: CASSETRDRGNEQFF
CDR3nt: TGTGCCAGCAGCGAAACCCGGGACAGGGGTAATGAGCAGTTCTTC

j_gene: TRBJ2-3
v_gene: TRBV28
d_gene: NA
abundance: NA
CDR3aa: CASSLIQRGTDTQYF
CDR3nt: TGTGCCAGCAGTTTAATCCAAAGGGGCACAGATACGCAGTATTTT

j_gene: TRBJ2-2
v_gene: TRBV6-5
d_gene: NA
abundance: NA
CDR3aa: CASSGRGELFF
CDR3nt: TGTGCCAGCAGTGGCAGGGGGGAGCTGTTTTTT

j_gene: TRBJ2-1
v_gene: TRBV28
d_gene: NA
abundance: NA
CDR3aa: CASSPDPGTSLSYNEQFF
CDR3nt: TGTGCCAGCAGCCCGGATCCCGGGACTTCTCTCTCCTACAATGAGCAGTTCTTC

j_gene: TRBJ1-1
v_gene: TRBV11-1
d_gene: NA
abundance: NA
CDR3aa: CASSLTRGVNTEAFF
CDR3nt: TGTGCCAGCAGCTTAACCCGGGGGGTGAACACTGAAGCTTTCTTT

j_gene: TRBJ1-1
v_gene: TRBV7-8
d_gene: NA
abundance: NA
CDR3aa: CASTSRVNTEAFF
CDR3nt: TGTGCCAGCACCAGCCGCGTGAACACTGAAGCTTTCTTT

j_gene: TRBJ1-6
v_gene: TRBV20-1
d_gene: TRBD1
abundance: NA
CDR3aa: CSALQGAGSPLHF
CDR3nt: TGCAGTGCGTTACAGGGGGCAGGATCACCCCTCCACTTT

j_gene: TRBJ2-3
v_gene: TRBV20-1
d_gene: TRBD2
abundance: few
CDR3aa: CSARDPNLADISDTQYF
CDR3nt: TGCAGTGCTAGGGACCCGAATCTAGCGGATATTTCAGATACGCAGTATTTT